These 32 T cell receptor beta chains were sequenced from one sample in a study of PD-L1 blockade in urothelial cancer. The method was immunoSEQ multiplex PCR; TCRdb's version includes in-frame clones alone and lacks a portion of them. The table includes 100,000 or so clones, around 85% detected once. The material was PBMCs, obtained around atezolizumab (anti-PD-L1) treatment. The receptors stem from a man between 45 and 60 years old with urothelial cancer.

This clone was observed a handful of times. This sequence joins TRBV9 and TRBJ2-1; 8 bases match TRBD2. V shed 3 bases, J shed 0 bases, and the junction held 14 bases outside the gene matches. Germline loops: CDR1 SGDLS, CDR2 YYNGEE. This CDR3 has 19 amino acids. This chain's CDR3 is CASSGRHRSGGSSYNEQFF. In DNA form, the CDR3 reads TGTGCCAGCAGCGGAAGACACCGATCGGGGGGGAGCTCCTACAATGAGCAGTTCTTC.

The chain uses TRBV7-3 and TRBJ2-7; tentatively, D is TRBD2 (5 bases). CDR1 is SGHTA, CDR2 FQGTGA, per germline. Trimming stripped 0 bases from V and 2 bases from J, with 17 bases between. The CDR3 consists of 17 residues. Written as DNA, the CDR3 is TGTGCCAGCAGCTTAACCGGGGAGCCTGTCCGTACCTACGAGCAGTACTTC. Protein sequence: CASSLTGEPVRTYEQYF.

The chain couples TRBV5-1 to TRBJ2-7, with a possible D match to TRBD2 (6 bases). Trimming pared 6 bases from V and 3 bases from J, leaving 19 bases between. Per the germline V gene, CDR1 is SGHRS and CDR2 is YFSETQ. CDR3 length: 15 amino acids. The CDR3 nucleotides are TGCGCCAGCAAGCCCGGGACTGGCCGGAGCTACGAGCAGTACTTC. Protein sequence: CASKPGTGRSYEQYF.

This clone has just a few counts. The chain recombines TRBV5-5 with TRBJ1-2; 9 bases match TRBD1. The germline gives CDR1 SGHKS, CDR2 YYEKEE (reference sequence). This CDR3 spans 14 amino acids. V shed 4 bases and J 4 bases; nucleotides not matched to a gene: 5. The CDR3 nucleotides are TGTGCCAGCAGCGCCCGGGACAGGGCCTATGGCTACACCTTC. Residues: CASSARDRAYGYTF.

The J gene is TRBJ1-1, the V gene TRBV18, with a possible D match to TRBD1 (6 bases). Trimming took 2 bases from V and 7 from J, leaving 14 bases between them. The germline V gene encodes CDR1 KGHSH and CDR2 LQKENI. The CDR3 extends over 14 amino acids. CDR3 nucleotides: TGTGCCAGCTCACCAAACCGTGGACAGCTTGAAGCTTTCTTT. This codes for CASSPNRGQLEAFF.

The chain joins TRBV2 to TRBJ1-1; 8 bases match TRBD1. V trimming: 5 bases; J trimming: 6 bases; junction bases outside the gene matches: 8. The CDR3 is 14 residues long. The germline CDR1 and CDR2 sequences are SNHLY and FYNNEI. The CDR3 sequence: CASSQGGTGPEAFF. The DNA for the CDR3 is TGTGCCAGCAGTCAGGGGGGGACAGGACCTGAAGCTTTCTTT.

V usage is TRBV11-2 and J usage is TRBJ2-3; D gene unclear. The CDR3 contains 12 residues. With 3 bases removed from V and 1 base from J, the gap between germline ends came to 2 bases. CDR1 SGHAT and CDR2 FQNNGV come from the germline V gene. The CDR3 reads CASSFGTDTQYF. The DNA of the CDR3 is TGTGCCAGCAGCTTCGGCACAGATACGCAGTATTTT. Looking up the rest from reference TRBV11-2 and TRBJ2-3 gives the full variable domain: EAGVAQSPRYKIIEKRQSVAFWCNPISGHATLYWYQQILGQGPKLLIQFQNNGVVDDSQLPKDRFSAERLKGVDSTLKIQPAKLEDSAVYLCASSFGTDTQYFGPGTRLTVL.

The V call is TRBV6-4, the J call TRBJ1-1; possibly TRBD1 for D (5 bases). V was trimmed by 7 bases and J by 2 bases, leaving 14 bases between them. The length of the CDR3 is 14 residues. The germline V gene encodes CDR1 MRHNA and CDR2 SNTAGT. The CDR3 loop reads CASTFLDSNTEAFF. In nucleotides, the CDR3 is TGTGCCAGCACCTTTCTAGACAGCAACACTGAAGCTTTCTTT.

The chain employs TRBV15 and TRBJ1-2; 7 positions agree with TRBD1. Germline CDR1 is LNHNV and CDR2 is YYDKDF (reference sequence). The CDR3 is 15 residues long. Trimming cost V 2 bases and J 4 bases; bases outside gene matches: 7. The chain's CDR3 is CATSRLTGTGYGYTF. The CDR3 DNA follows: TGTGCCACCAGCAGATTGACAGGGACTGGCTATGGCTACACCTTC.

The chain recombines TRBV11-3 with TRBJ2-3, with a possible D match to TRBD2 (5 bases). V was clipped by 1 base and J by 8 bases, with 13 bases between them. CDR3 size: 14 residues. Germline V lookup: CDR1 SGHNT, CDR2 YENEEA. Written as DNA, the CDR3 is TGTGCCAGCAGCTTAGGACGGGGAGAAGCTACGCAGTATTTT. Its protein product is CASSLGRGEATQYF.

This rearrangement joins TRBV12-5 to TRBJ2-5, with TRBD2 matching 9 bases. The CDR3 consists of 16 residues. Germline CDR1 is LGHNT and CDR2 is FRNRAP. The V segment lost 4 bases and the J segment 7 bases; nucleotides outside the gene matches: 13. CDR3 in DNA: TGTGCTAGTGGTTCCTCGGGACACACGGGACTAGCGACCCAGTACTTC. Its protein product is CASGSSGHTGLATQYF.

The table lists this clone with a few counts. The V gene is TRBV10-3, the J gene TRBJ1-6; D remains unclear. V lost 6 bases and J 6 bases, leaving 15 bases between the germline ends. CDR3 size: 15 residues. CDR1 ENHRY and CDR2 SYGVKD come from the germline V gene. Here the CDR3 reads CAISAALVVNSPLHF. The CDR3 region has the DNA TGTGCCATCAGCGCCGCGTTGGTTGTTAATTCACCCCTCCACTTT.

The CDR3 spells CASSSVTGYTDTQYF. DNA of the CDR3: TGTGCCAGCAGCTCCGTGACTGGATACACAGATACGCAGTATTTT. This rearrangement joins TRBV2 to TRBJ2-3; no clear D. The CDR3 has 15 residues. V lost 6 bases and J lost 2, with 15 bases in between. CDR1 and CDR2 (germline): SNHLY, FYNNEI.

This clone appeared a few times. The chain recombines TRBV7-6 with TRBJ1-6; a possible D gene is TRBD1 (6 bases). Germline CDR1 SGHVS, CDR2 FNYEAQ. V was cut by 4 bases and J by 7 bases, with 8 bases left in between. The CDR3 is 13 residues long. This CDR3 is CASSSTGNSPLHF. DNA of the CDR3: TGTGCCAGCAGCTCAACAGGGAATTCACCCCTCCACTTT.

In its sample, this clone was seen once. The gene calls are TRBV6-1 and TRBJ1-2; no clear D gene. Trimming removed 2 bases at V and 3 bases at J, with 4 bases between. CDR3 length: 12 amino acids. Germline CDR1 and CDR2: MNHNS and SASEGT. The CDR3, as DNA: TGTGCCAGCAGTGAACAGGACTATGGCTACACCTTC. Translating it yields CASSEQDYGYTF.

The V gene is TRBV4-1, the J gene TRBJ1-5; perhaps TRBD1 as D (6 bases). CDR1 and CDR2 from the germline V gene are MGHRA and YSYEKL. Trimming left V 0 bases short and J 4 bases short, with 10 bases between. The CDR3 spans 15 residues. CDR3 sequence: CASSQDGQINQPQHF. For the CDR3, the DNA is TGCGCCAGCAGCCAAGACGGACAGATAAATCAGCCCCAGCATTTT.

The V and J genes are TRBV11-3 and TRBJ2-2; 14 bases align to TRBD2. V lost 5 bases, J lost 6 bases, and 14 bases stayed unmatched. In germline, CDR1 is SGHNT, CDR2 YENEEA. This CDR3 comprises 19 residues. The CDR3 loop reads CASSQFLGLAGVRSGELFF. CDR3 bases: TGTGCCAGCAGCCAATTCCTGGGACTAGCGGGAGTTCGATCCGGGGAGCTGTTTTTT.

The chain uses TRBV7-9 and TRBJ1-2, with D perhaps matching TRBD1 (5 bases). This CDR3 comprises 17 residues. Germline V gene data show CDR1 as SEHNR and CDR2 as FQNEAQ (reference sequence). V was clipped by 5 bases and J by 4 bases, with 23 bases between them. In DNA, the CDR3 is TGTGCCAGCAGCCGTCACGGGGGGGGAAGGAGGCTCTATGGCTACACCTTC. Translating it yields CASSRHGGGRRLYGYTF. The whole variable domain, filled in from reference TRBV7-9 and TRBJ1-2, reads DTGVSQNPRHKITKRGQNVTFRCDPISEHNRLYWYRQTLGQGPEFLTYFQNEAQLEKSRLLSDRFSAERPKGSFSTLEIQRTEQGDSAMYLCASSRHGGGRRLYGYTFGSGTRLTVV.

The sample holds one count of this clone. This chain joins TRBV5-4 and TRBJ2-4, with TRBD1 identical over 12 bases. The CDR3 sequence is 16 residues long. Germline V gene lookup returns CDR1 SGHNT and CDR2 YYREEE (reference sequence). Trimming cost V 3 bases and J 7 bases; bases outside gene matches: 8. CDR3 bases: TGTGCCAGCAGCTCCGGGACAGGGGGCGCCGGGAACATTCAGTACTTC. Its translation: CASSSGTGGAGNIQYF.

This chain uses TRBV5-8 with TRBJ2-3, with D unresolved. Deletions cut 0 bases from V and 1 base from J, with 6 bases between. CDR1 and CDR2 from the germline V gene are SGHTS and YDEGEE. CDR3 size: 14 residues. The CDR3 DNA sequence: TGTGCCAGCAGCTTGGGGCCAGGCACAGATACGCAGTATTTT. Its protein is CASSLGPGTDTQYF.

V and J are TRBV18 and TRBJ1-5; 7 bases agree with TRBD1. The CDR3 covers 15 residues. Germline values: CDR1 KGHSH, CDR2 LQKENI. Losses at the gene ends were 0 bases for V and 3 bases for J; bases not matched to a gene: 2. The CDR3 sequence: CASSPPGTDNQPQHF. The CDR3, as DNA: TGTGCCAGCTCACCACCCGGGACAGACAATCAGCCCCAGCATTTT.

The chain recombines TRBV10-3 with TRBJ2-7; D is uncertain. CDR1 ENHRY and CDR2 SYGVKD come from the germline V gene. CDR3 size: 17 residues. V lost 0 bases to trimming and J lost 0 bases, with 15 bases between them. CDR3 coding DNA: TGTGCCATCAGTGAGTCGATATCCAGGAAGAACTCCTACGAGCAGTACTTC. Translating gives CAISESISRKNSYEQYF.

This clone was detected only a few times. The rearrangement joins TRBV7-2 to TRBJ2-7; 8 positions agree with TRBD2. The CDR3 spans 12 residues. Germline V lookup: CDR1 SGHTA, CDR2 FQGNSA. The trim removed 3 bases at V and 7 bases at J, leaving 2 bases unmatched. CDR3 loop: CASSFASGEQYF. The CDR3 coding sequence is TGTGCCAGCAGCTTTGCTAGCGGGGAGCAGTACTTC.

This chain links TRBV7-2 with TRBJ2-5; possible D gene TRBD2, 7 bases. Between the trimmed V and J ends, which lost 5 bases and 10 bases, there was a span of 17 bases. The CDR3 loop spans 13 amino acids. The germline gives CDR1 SGHTA, CDR2 FQGNSA. As DNA, the CDR3 is TGTGCCAGCAGCCTAAAGAGGGGGGGAGGCCAGTACTTC. The encoded protein is CASSLKRGGGQYF.

The V call is TRBV15, the J call TRBJ2-1; 11 positions match TRBD2. The CDR3 totals 17 residues. V trimming: 5 bases; J trimming: 7 bases; junction bases outside the gene matches: 13. Germline V lookup: CDR1 LNHNV, CDR2 YYDKDF (reference sequence). The CDR3 reads CATSFRTSGLGKNEQFF. The CDR3 nucleotides are TGTGCCACCAGCTTCCGGACTAGCGGGTTGGGTAAGAATGAGCAGTTCTTC. Full variable domain (remainder filled in from reference TRBV15 and TRBJ2-1): DAMVIQNPRYQVTQFGKPVTLSCSQTLNHNVMYWYQQKSSQAPKLLFHYYDKDFNNEADTPDNFQSRRPNTSFCFLDIRSPGLGDTAMYLCATSFRTSGLGKNEQFFGPGTRLTVL.

The chain employs TRBV9 and TRBJ2-1; D remains unclear. V lost 0 bases, J lost 7 bases, and 11 bases lay in between. The germline gives CDR1 SGDLS, CDR2 YYNGEE. The CDR3 contains 14 residues. The DNA of the CDR3 is TGTGCCAGCAGCGTAGGAGGCCGGGTTAATGAGCAGTTCTTC. Protein: CASSVGGRVNEQFF.

J is TRBJ2-6 and V is TRBV19, with D uncertain. The V end was cut by 6 bases, the J end by 2 bases, with 11 bases between. The CDR3 is 15 residues long. Germline V gene data show CDR1 as LNHDA and CDR2 as SQIVND (reference sequence). This CDR3 is CASSVGLTGANVLTF. As DNA, the CDR3 is TGTGCCAGTAGCGTTGGGCTTACTGGGGCCAACGTCCTGACTTTC.

The rearrangement links TRBV5-1 to TRBJ2-3, with 14 nucleotides matching TRBD2. V dropped 4 bases and J dropped 2; count of bases not matched to a gene: 6. Germline V gene data show CDR1 as SGHRS and CDR2 as YFSETQ. The CDR3 spans 17 residues. CDR3 bases: TGCGCCAGCAGCGAGGGGACTAGCGGGAGAATCACAGATACGCAGTATTTT. Amino acids: CASSEGTSGRITDTQYF.

This clone was counted between two and nine times. The chain is built from TRBV18 and TRBJ1-2, with D possibly matching TRBD1 (6 bases). Germline CDR1 reads KGHSH; CDR2 reads LQKENI. Trimming pared 3 bases from V and 2 bases from J, leaving 16 bases between. The CDR3 extends over 16 amino acids. CDR3 DNA sequence: TGTGCCAGCTCACCTCCCCCGGGACACCCCAACTATGGCTACACCTTC. It specifies CASSPPPGHPNYGYTF.

The DNA of the CDR3 is TGTGCCAGCAGTGGGGGGACAAGCTCGCTCCCTAATCAGCCCCAGCATTTT. Translation gives CASSGGTSSLPNQPQHF. The V gene is TRBV6-1, the J gene TRBJ1-5; TRBD1 might be the D (6 bases). The V gene's germline CDR1 is MNHNS and CDR2 SASEGT. V lost 4 bases to trimming and J lost 4 bases, with 20 bases between them. CDR3 length: 17 amino acids.

The V gene is TRBV7-2, the J gene TRBJ2-7; TRBD2 matches at 8 bases. Trimming cost V 2 bases and J 4 bases; bases outside gene matches: 13. The germline CDR1 and CDR2 sequences are SGHTA and FQGNSA. This CDR3 spans 17 amino acids. The CDR3 protein is CASSLSGLDLGGYEQYF. CDR3 bases: TGTGCCAGCAGCTTATCGGGACTAGATTTGGGGGGTTACGAGCAGTACTTC.

The chain has TRBV5-1 and TRBJ2-2; unclear D gene. The V end lost 3 bases, the J end lost 1 base, and 10 bases lay between the germline ends. CDR1 and CDR2 (germline): SGHRS, YFSETQ. The CDR3 sequence is 15 residues long. This chain's CDR3 is CASSSQTGNTGELFF. The CDR3 nucleotides are TGCGCCAGCAGCTCCCAGACGGGGAACACCGGGGAGCTGTTTTTT.